Ten or more counts support the clone carrying this TCR beta chain. The target antigen is unknown. The length of the CDR3 is 14 residues. V shed 5 bases and J 7 bases; nucleotides not matched to a gene: 6. Germline CDR1 is WSHSY and CDR2 is SAAADI. Cyclophosphamide on days +3 and +4 followed busulfan-fludarabine conditioning and a marrow graft. These data come from a study of T cells after posttransplantation cyclophosphamide. Only in-frame clones appear in the TCRdb table, and some are missing; sequencing was by immunoSEQ multiplex PCR. Reported are around 13,000 clones, none seen only once; the ten largest carry 25% to 30%. The study, taken as a whole, reports: Later blood repertoires were often dominated by clones from the donor CD8+ memory compartment. Blood and skin or GI T cell repertoires showed limited TRB overlap.

The sequence came from a female patient aged 40 to 50 who received an allogeneic stem cell transplant from an unrelated donor, was CMV-positive, and had acute GVHD only. Some of the T cells may derive from the graft donor. This rearrangement joins TRBV10-2 to TRBJ2-2; 8 bases fit TRBD1. The material was PBMCs, obtained after allogeneic stem cell transplant with posttransplant cyclophosphamide. The CDR3 here is CASSRQGSSGELFF. The CDR3 region has the DNA TGCGCCAGCAGTCGACAGGGGAGCAGCGGGGAGCTGTTTTTT.